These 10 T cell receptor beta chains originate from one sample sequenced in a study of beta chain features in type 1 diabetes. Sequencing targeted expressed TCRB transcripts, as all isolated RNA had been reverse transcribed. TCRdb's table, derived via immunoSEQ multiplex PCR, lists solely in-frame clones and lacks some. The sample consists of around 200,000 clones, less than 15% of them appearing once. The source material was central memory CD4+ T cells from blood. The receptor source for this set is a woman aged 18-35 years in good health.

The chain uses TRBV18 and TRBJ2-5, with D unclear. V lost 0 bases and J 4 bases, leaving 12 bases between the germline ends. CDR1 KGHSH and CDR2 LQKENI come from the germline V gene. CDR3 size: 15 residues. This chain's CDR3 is CASSPPARSGETQYF. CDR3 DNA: TGTGCCAGCTCACCACCGGCGCGATCGGGAGAGACCCAGTACTTC.

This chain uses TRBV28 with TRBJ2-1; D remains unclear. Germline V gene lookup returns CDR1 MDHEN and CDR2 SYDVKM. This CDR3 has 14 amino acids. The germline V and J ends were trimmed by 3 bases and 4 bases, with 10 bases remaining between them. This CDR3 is CASSLPGPYNEQFF. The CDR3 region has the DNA TGTGCCAGCAGTTTGCCGGGTCCGTACAATGAGCAGTTCTTC. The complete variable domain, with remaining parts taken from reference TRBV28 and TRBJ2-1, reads DVKVTQSSRYLVKRTGEKVFLECVQDMDHENMFWYRQDPGLGLRLIYFSYDVKMKEKGDIPEGYSVSREKKERFSLILESASTNQTSMYLCASSLPGPYNEQFFGPGTRLTVL.

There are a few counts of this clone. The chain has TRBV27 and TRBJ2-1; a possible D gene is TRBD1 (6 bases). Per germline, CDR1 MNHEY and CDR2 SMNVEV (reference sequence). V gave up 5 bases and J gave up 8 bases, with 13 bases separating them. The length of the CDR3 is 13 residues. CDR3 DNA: TGTGCCAGCAGTACAAACAGGGTCCATGAGCAGTTCTTC. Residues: CASSTNRVHEQFF.

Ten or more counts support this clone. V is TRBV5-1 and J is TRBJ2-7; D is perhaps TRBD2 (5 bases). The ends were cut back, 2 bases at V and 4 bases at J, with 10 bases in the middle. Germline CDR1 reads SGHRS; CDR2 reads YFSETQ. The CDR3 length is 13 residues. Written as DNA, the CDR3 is TGCGCCAGCAGCTTTGACGGGGAATACGAGCAGTACTTC. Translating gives CASSFDGEYEQYF.

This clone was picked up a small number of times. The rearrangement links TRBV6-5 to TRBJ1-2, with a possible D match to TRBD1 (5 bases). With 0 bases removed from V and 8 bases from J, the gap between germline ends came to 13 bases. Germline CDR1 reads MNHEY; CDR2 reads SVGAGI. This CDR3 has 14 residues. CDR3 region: CASSYSGGMTGYTF. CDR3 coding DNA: TGTGCCAGCAGTTACTCTGGGGGGATGACCGGCTACACCTTC.

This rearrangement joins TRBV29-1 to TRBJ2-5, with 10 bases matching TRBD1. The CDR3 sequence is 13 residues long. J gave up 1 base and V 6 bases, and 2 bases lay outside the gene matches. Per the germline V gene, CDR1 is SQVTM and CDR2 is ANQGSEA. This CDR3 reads CSVRTGGQETQYF. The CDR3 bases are TGCAGCGTCAGGACAGGGGGCCAAGAGACCCAGTACTTC.

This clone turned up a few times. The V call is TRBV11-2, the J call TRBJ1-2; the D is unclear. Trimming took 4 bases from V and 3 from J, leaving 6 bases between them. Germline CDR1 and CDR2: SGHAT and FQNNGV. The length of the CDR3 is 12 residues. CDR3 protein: CASSSLYYGYTF. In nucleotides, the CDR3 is TGTGCCAGCAGCTCCCTATACTATGGCTACACCTTC.

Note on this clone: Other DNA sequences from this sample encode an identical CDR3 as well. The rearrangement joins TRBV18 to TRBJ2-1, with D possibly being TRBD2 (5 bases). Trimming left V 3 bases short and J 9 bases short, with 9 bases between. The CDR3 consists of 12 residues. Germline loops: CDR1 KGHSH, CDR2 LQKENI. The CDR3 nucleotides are TGTGCCAGCTCACCTCAACGGGGTGAGCAGTTCTTC. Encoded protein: CASSPQRGEQFF.

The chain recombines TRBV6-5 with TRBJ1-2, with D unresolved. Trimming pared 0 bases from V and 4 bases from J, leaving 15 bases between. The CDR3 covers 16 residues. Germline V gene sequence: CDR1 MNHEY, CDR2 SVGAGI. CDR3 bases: TGTGCCAGCAGTTACTCGCCAGGCCGAATCCTCTATGGCTACACCTTC. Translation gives CASSYSPGRILYGYTF.

The CDR3 region has the DNA TGTGCCAGCATTACAGGGCAAGACTATGGCTACACCTTC. Its protein is CASITGQDYGYTF. The gene calls are TRBV6-1 and TRBJ1-2, with a weak D call TRBD1 (6 bases). CDR3 size: 13 residues. Germline CDR1 MNHNS, CDR2 SASEGT. The V end was cut by 7 bases, the J end by 3 bases, with 12 bases between.